Many counts were recorded for the clone carrying this T cell receptor (beta chain). Its target is not known. These data are taken from a study of T cells after yellow fever vaccination. About the research overall: Those fractions that held only low numbers of cells were prepared using the SMART-Seq v4 Ultra Low Input RNA kit. General study results and limits: Clonotypes appearing in both CD4 and CD8 compartments existed, and their share was small.

TCRdb ran MiXCR on the 5' RACE reads and lists one entry per CDR3 protein. The sample contains under 200,000 distinct CDR3 sequences, approximately 6.7% of which appear only once. Germline assignment: CDR1 DFQATT and CDR2 SNEGSKA (reference sequence). The CDR3 contains 12 residues. Trimming removed 1 base from V and 6 bases from J, with 7 bases in between. Here the sequenced sample was CD4+ T cells sorted from PBMCs, taken 5 days after the first yellow fever vaccination. The chain combines TRBV20-1 with TRBJ2-1; D call uncertain. The receptor comes from a young man who received the YFV17D yellow fever vaccine. The CDR3 DNA sequence: TGCAGTGCTAGAGGGTGGGGCAATGAGCAGTTCTTC. Protein product: CSARGWGNEQFF.